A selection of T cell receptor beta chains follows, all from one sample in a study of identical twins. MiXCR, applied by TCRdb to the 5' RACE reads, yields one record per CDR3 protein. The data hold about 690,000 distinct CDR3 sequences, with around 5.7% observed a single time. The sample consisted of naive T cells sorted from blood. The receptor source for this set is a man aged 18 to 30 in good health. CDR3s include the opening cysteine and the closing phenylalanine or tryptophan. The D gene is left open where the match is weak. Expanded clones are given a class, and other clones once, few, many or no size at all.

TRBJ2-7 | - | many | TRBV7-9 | CASSLPGGGEQYF | TGTGCCAGCAGCCTCCCCGGTGGCGGGGAGCAGTACTTC
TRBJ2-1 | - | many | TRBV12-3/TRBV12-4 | CASSFLAVPYNEQFF | TGTGCCAGCAGTTTCTTAGCGGTTCCCTACAATGAGCAGTTCTTC
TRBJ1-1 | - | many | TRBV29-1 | CSLYRVGRTEAFF | TGCAGCCTCTACAGGGTTGGACGCACTGAAGCTTTCTTT
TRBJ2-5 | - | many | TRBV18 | CASSPPRETQYF | TGTGCCAGCAGCCCTCCTCGCGAGACCCAGTACTTC
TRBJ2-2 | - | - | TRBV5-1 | CASSLMDYTGELFF | TGCGCCAGCAGCTTGATGGACTACACCGGGGAGCTGTTTTTT
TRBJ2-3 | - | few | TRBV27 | CASSLLGATDTQYF | TGTGCCAGCAGTTTACTGGGGGCTACAGATACGCAGTATTTT
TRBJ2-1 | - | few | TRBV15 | CATSRVRPVDNEQFF | TGTGCCACCAGCAGAGTTAGACCCGTGGACAATGAGCAGTTCTTC
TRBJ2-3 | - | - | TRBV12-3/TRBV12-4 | CASSTGSAHSTDTQYF | TGTGCCAGCAGCACAGGTAGTGCACATAGCACAGATACGCAGTATTTT
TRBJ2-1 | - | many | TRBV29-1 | CSVGRLGEQFF | TGCAGCGTTGGTCGGTTAGGGGAGCAGTTCTTC
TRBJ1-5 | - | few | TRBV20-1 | CSALDPINQPQHF | TGCAGTGCTCTCGACCCGATCAATCAGCCCCAGCATTTT
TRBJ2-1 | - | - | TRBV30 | CAWRWSSSYNEQFF | TGTGCCTGGAGGTGGTCGTCCTCCTACAATGAGCAGTTCTTC
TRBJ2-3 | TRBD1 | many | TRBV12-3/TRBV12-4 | CASSFSTGGLDTQYF | TGTGCCAGCAGTTTTTCCACAGGGGGCTTAGATACGCAGTATTTT
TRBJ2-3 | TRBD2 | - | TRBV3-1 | CASSQWEGSTDTQYF | TGTGCCAGCAGCCAATGGGAGGGAAGCACAGATACGCAGTATTTT
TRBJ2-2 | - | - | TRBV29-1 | CSVGQATNTGELFF | TGCAGCGTTGGACAGGCAACGAACACCGGGGAGCTGTTTTTT
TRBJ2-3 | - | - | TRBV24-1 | CATSQRARADTQYF | TGTGCCACCAGCCAGCGGGCTCGGGCAGATACGCAGTATTTT
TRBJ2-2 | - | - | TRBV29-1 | CSVGQGYTGELFF | TGCAGCGTTGGGCAGGGCTACACCGGGGAGCTGTTTTTT
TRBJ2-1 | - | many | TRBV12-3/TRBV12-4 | CASSLSIYNEQFF | TGTGCCAGCAGTTTAAGTATATACAATGAGCAGTTCTTC
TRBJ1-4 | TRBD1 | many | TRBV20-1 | CSAPTGSGEKLFF | TGCAGTGCCCCGACAGGGTCGGGTGAAAAACTGTTTTTT
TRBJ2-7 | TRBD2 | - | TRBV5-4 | CASSRRASGSNEQYF | TGTGCCAGCAGCCGGCGGGCTAGCGGGAGCAACGAGCAGTACTTC
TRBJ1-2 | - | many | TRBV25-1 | CATGVAAFPYGYTF | TGTGCCACCGGGGTCGCAGCGTTTCCCTATGGCTACACCTTC
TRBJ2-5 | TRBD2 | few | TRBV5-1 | CASSLTSVVQETQYF | TGCGCCAGCAGCCTGACTAGCGTTGTCCAAGAGACCCAGTACTTC
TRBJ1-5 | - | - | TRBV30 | CAWSPGGSAQHF | TGTGCCTGGAGTCCCGGTGGGTCAGCCCAGCATTTT
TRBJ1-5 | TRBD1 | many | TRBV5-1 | CASSLGTVSNQPQHF | TGTGCCAGCAGCTTAGGGACAGTAAGCAATCAGCCCCAGCATTTT
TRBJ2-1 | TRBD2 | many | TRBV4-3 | CASSQDSRLAGGSSYNEQFF | TGCGCCAGCAGCCAAGATAGTAGGCTAGCGGGAGGTAGCTCCTACAATGAGCAGTTCTTC
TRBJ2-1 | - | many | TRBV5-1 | CASSSSTSYNEQFF | TGCGCCAGCAGCTCTAGTACCTCCTACAATGAGCAGTTCTTC
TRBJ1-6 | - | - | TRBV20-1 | CSASQESGNSPLHF | TGCAGTGCATCACAGGAGTCCGGGAATTCACCCCTCCACTTT
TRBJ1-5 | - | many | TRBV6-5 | CASGYRAHQPQHF | TGTGCCAGCGGTTACAGGGCCCATCAGCCCCAGCATTTT
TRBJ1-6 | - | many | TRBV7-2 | CASSPKARGSPLHF | TGTGCCAGCAGCCCAAAGGCCCGGGGTTCACCCCTCCACTTT